The T cell receptor (beta chain) described here comes from a study of blood T cell repertoires in COVID-19. Study-wide background: Sample material is recorded as cDNA or gDNA derived from T cells, B-cell-depleted T cells, or PBMCs.

Original methodology: Estimation of nucleated cell counts relied on the amplification of reference gene primers. Using immunoSEQ multiplex PCR, the repertoire was profiled, and TCRdb retains in-frame clones only, with some absent. D and trimming were read from the DNA, whereas the V and J calls and clone size are those reported in that table. In the table there are roughly 97,000 clones, approximately 88% of which are singletons. Germline loops: CDR1 GTSNPN, CDR2 SVGIG (reference sequence). V was trimmed by 0 bases and J by 3 bases, leaving 6 bases between them. The CDR3 is made up of 13 amino acids.

The material sequenced was peripheral blood. The source of this sequence is a man aged 60-69 years with acute or convalescent COVID-19. The chain has TRBV30 and TRBJ1-3; D is unclear. CDR3 DNA: TGTGCCTGGAGTGTCAGAATTGGAAACACCATATATTTT. This encodes CAWSVRIGNTIYF.